The 24 T cell receptor beta chains given below trace back to one sample, sequenced in a study of blood T cells in healthy people across ages. It was with a sample-barcoded 5' primer and a J-beta primer mix that a second PCR of about 6 to 12 cycles was run. Via MiXCR, TCRdb re-called the 5' RACE reads, giving one row per CDR3 protein. The profile shows about 1.6 million distinct CDR3 sequences, about 32% of them singletons. The specimen sequenced was blood. The receptors come from a woman aged 30 to 39 in good health.

V is TRBV7-9 and J is TRBJ1-2; D uncertain. V was trimmed by 4 bases and J by 2 bases, leaving 17 bases between them. This CDR3 region has 16 residues. The germline V gene encodes CDR1 SEHNR and CDR2 FQNEAQ (reference sequence). Here the CDR3 DNA reads TGTGCCAGCAGCTCACTACAGAGATCCCTCAACTATGGCTACACCTTC. Its protein is CASSSLQRSLNYGYTF.

This clonotype showed up just a few times. The chain combines TRBV5-1 with TRBJ2-1; no definite D call. The germline V gene encodes CDR1 SGHRS and CDR2 YFSETQ. The CDR3 has 15 residues. V shed 3 bases and J shed 1 base, with 11 bases lying between them. The CDR3 protein is CASSSMIVSYNEQFF. CDR3 in DNA: TGCGCCAGCAGCTCAATGATAGTATCCTACAATGAGCAGTTCTTC.

V gene TRBV5-1 combines with J gene TRBJ2-3, with 9 bases matching TRBD2. Unmatched junction bases numbered 6, after V lost 0 bases and J lost 1 base. The CDR3 is made up of 17 amino acids. In germline, CDR1 is SGHRS, CDR2 YFSETQ. The CDR3 DNA sequence: TGCGCCAGCAGCTTGGCCCTAGCGGGGTACCGCACAGATACGCAGTATTTT. The encoded protein is CASSLALAGYRTDTQYF.

In its sample, this clonotype was seen a few times. The J gene is TRBJ2-3, the V gene TRBV5-1; TRBD2 is a possible D gene (6 bases). The CDR3 consists of 14 residues. Germline V lookup: CDR1 SGHRS, CDR2 YFSETQ. Trimming took off 4 bases at V and 2 bases at J, with 11 bases between the two ends. CDR3 protein: CASSAAGFTDTQYF. The CDR3 DNA reads TGCGCCAGCAGCGCAGCGGGTTTCACAGATACGCAGTATTTT.

This chain joins TRBV7-2 and TRBJ1-6, with D possibly TRBD1 on 6 matching bases. The CDR3 runs to 15 residues. Trimming stripped 3 bases from V and 7 bases from J, with 13 bases between. Germline V gives CDR1 SGHTA, CDR2 FQGNSA. As DNA, the CDR3 is TGTGCCAGCAGCTTGGACAGCTTACTAAATTCACCCCTCCACTTT. Amino acid sequence: CASSLDSLLNSPLHF. Combining the CDR3 with reference TRBV7-2 and TRBJ1-6 gives the whole variable domain GAGVSQSPSNKVTEKGKDVELRCDPISGHTALYWYRQSLGQGLEFLIYFQGNSAPDKSGLPSDRFSAERTGGSVSTLTIQRTQQEDSAVYLCASSLDSLLNSPLHFGNGTRLTVT.

This clonotype was observed at least ten times. V is TRBV20-1 and J is TRBJ2-7, with TRBD2 matching 7 bases. CDR3 length: 13 residues. V trimming: 1 base; J trimming: 6 bases; junction bases outside the gene matches: 6. Germline CDR1 is DFQATT and CDR2 is SNEGSKA (reference sequence). This CDR3 reads CSARGSGTTEQYF. DNA of the CDR3: TGCAGTGCTAGAGGATCCGGGACTACCGAGCAGTACTTC.

About this clonotype: A much larger clone differs from this one at a single base, so this may be a read error. It is unclear where the CDR3 begins or ends on the DNA, so no DNA is shown, and the CDR3 is as TCRdb lists it. The chain has TRBV29-1 and TRBJ1-2; the DNA was not compared with TRBD1, the D call given in the table. Ends included, the CDR3 has 13 residues. CDR1 SQVTM and CDR2 ANQGSEA come from the germline V gene. This CDR3 is CSVGGGTDYGHTF.

The rearrangement uses TRBV9 and TRBJ2-7; possibly TRBD1 for D (6 bases). From germline, CDR1 is SGDLS and CDR2 YYNGEE. Trimming took off 4 bases at V and 2 bases at J, with 13 bases between the two ends. The CDR3 extends over 14 amino acids. CDR3 residues: CASSLSDSAYEQYF. The CDR3 DNA sequence: TGTGCCAGCAGCCTTTCGGACAGCGCCTACGAGCAGTACTTC.

The rearrangement uses TRBV3-1 and TRBJ1-1; 7 bases agree with TRBD1. Trimming removed 4 bases from V and 2 bases from J; junction bases left unmatched: 7. Per the germline V gene, CDR1 is LGHDT and CDR2 is YNNKEL (reference sequence). The CDR3 is made up of 15 amino acids. CDR3 in DNA: TGTGCCAGCAGCCCCCGGGACAGCTCCAACACTGAAGCTTTCTTT. This gives the protein CASSPRDSSNTEAFF.

This chain links TRBV5-1 with TRBJ1-2; the match to TRBD1 covers 7 bases. V lost 7 bases, J lost 3 bases, and 6 bases stayed unmatched. Germline lookup yields CDR1 SGHRS and CDR2 YFSETQ. The CDR3 has 13 residues. The CDR3 nucleotides read TGCGCCAGCTCCCAGGGGGTCGACTATGGCTACACCTTC. This gives the protein CASSQGVDYGYTF.

This clonotype has only a few counts. The V call is TRBV3-1, the J call TRBJ2-7, with D possibly being TRBD1 (6 bases). The CDR3 contains 15 residues. CDR1 is LGHDT and CDR2 is YNNKEL in the germline V gene (reference sequence). The germline V and J ends were trimmed by 0 bases and 3 bases, with 12 bases remaining between them. CDR3 region: CASSQDLDRHYEQYF. CDR3 nucleotides: TGTGCCAGCAGCCAAGATTTGGACAGACACTACGAGCAGTACTTC.

This clonotype was detected only a few times. The chain uses TRBV29-1 and TRBJ2-3; D is possibly TRBD2 (5 bases). The CDR3 extends over 14 amino acids. Looked up from germline, CDR1 is SQVTM and CDR2 is ANQGSEA. V shed 4 bases and J shed 0 bases, with 11 bases lying between them. CDR3 DNA sequence: TGCAGCGTTGGGAATAGCGTAAGCACAGATACGCAGTATTTT. Its protein product is CSVGNSVSTDTQYF.

Concerning this clonotype itself: Its ends do not fully match the called genes, so a read error is possible. The V gene is TRBV5-1, the J gene TRBJ2-5; no definite D call. Germline values: CDR1 SGHRS, CDR2 YFSETQ. This CDR3 has 15 residues. CDR3 amino acids: CASSPPPRLGETQYF. In DNA form, the CDR3 reads TGTGCCAGCAGCCCCCCCCCTCGGCTGGGGGAGACCCAGTACTTC.

This chain joins TRBV20-1 and TRBJ1-6; 8 positions agree with TRBD1. The CDR3 has 15 residues. With V trimmed by 5 bases and J by 2 bases, 5 bases remained unmatched. Germline V gives CDR1 DFQATT, CDR2 SNEGSKA (reference sequence). The CDR3 coding sequence is TGCAGTGCTGGGGGACAGGTGGCCTATAATTCACCCCTCCACTTT. It codes for CSAGGQVAYNSPLHF.

The chain combines TRBV4-2 with TRBJ2-1, with TRBD2 as a possible D gene (6 bases). The CDR3 is made up of 17 amino acids. Trimming pared 1 base from V and 0 bases from J, leaving 13 bases between. CDR1 and CDR2 from the germline V gene are LGHNA and YNFKEQ. The CDR3 spells CASSQGIAVSSYNEQFF. CDR3 nucleotides: TGTGCCAGCAGCCAAGGAATAGCGGTTTCCTCCTACAATGAGCAGTTCTTC.

The rearrangement joins TRBV4-1 to TRBJ2-2, with D possibly being TRBD1 (6 bases). Trimming removed 1 base from V and 7 bases from J, with 10 bases in between. The CDR3 covers 14 residues. CDR1 is MGHRA, CDR2 YSYEKL, per germline. CDR3: CASSQGSGVGELFF. CDR3 coding DNA: TGCGCCAGCAGCCAAGGTTCAGGGGTCGGGGAGCTGTTTTTT.

Only a few counts were recorded for this clonotype. V is TRBV27 and J is TRBJ2-1, with 9 bases matching TRBD1. V was clipped by 8 bases and J by 5 bases; unmatched bases: 4. The length of the CDR3 is 13 residues. Germline assignment: CDR1 MNHEY and CDR2 SMNVEV (reference sequence). This chain's CDR3 is CASRTGVHNEQFF. DNA of the CDR3: TGTGCCAGCCGGACAGGGGTCCACAATGAGCAGTTCTTC.

This clonotype came up a few times. The rearrangement joins TRBV5-6 to TRBJ2-5, with D tentatively TRBD2 (6 bases). This CDR3 is built from 15 residues. Germline CDR1 reads SGHDT; CDR2 reads YYEEEE. The V end was cut by 0 bases, the J end by 1 base, with 10 bases between. The CDR3 loop reads CASSLDGLLQETQYF. The CDR3 DNA reads as TGTGCCAGCAGCTTGGACGGACTACTCCAAGAGACCCAGTACTTC.

A remark on this clonotype: A read error may explain this, as a much larger clone is one base away. The rearrangement links TRBV29-1 to TRBJ2-1; D gene ambiguous. The J call is uncertain, as TRBJ2-7 better fits the DNA end. The germline CDR1 and CDR2 sequences are SQVTM and ANQGSEA. This CDR3 has 16 residues. The CDR3 region has the DNA TGCAGCGTTGTAGGATCGGAACCTTTCTCCTACAATGAGCAGTACTTC. Translating it yields CSVVGSEPFSYNEQYF.

About this clonotype: One junction end disagrees with the germline gene, perhaps due to a read error. V usage is TRBV10-3 and J usage is TRBJ2-2; D is undetermined. This CDR3 has 13 amino acids. CDR1 ENHRY and CDR2 SYGVKD come from the germline V gene. CDR3 region: CAIRESAVGELFF. The CDR3 nucleotides read TGTGCCATCAGGGAGTCGGCGGTCGGGGAGCTGTTTTTT.

In this sample, this clonotype turned up a few times. V and J are TRBV27 and TRBJ2-2; the D is unclear. In germline, CDR1 is MNHEY, CDR2 SMNVEV (reference sequence). V was cut by 1 base and J by 1 base, with 7 bases left in between. This CDR3 spans 15 amino acids. In DNA form, the CDR3 reads TGTGCCAGCAGTTTATGGGCAGGGAACACCGGGGAGCTGTTTTTT. It yields the protein CASSLWAGNTGELFF.

The chain uses TRBV4-2 and TRBJ2-7, with TRBD2 identical over 7 bases. The CDR3 is 16 amino acids. Germline CDR1 and CDR2: LGHNA and YNFKEQ. V lost 0 bases and J lost 6; bases outside the gene matches: 11. The chain's CDR3 is CASSQDQTGGGVEQYF. The CDR3 coding sequence is TGTGCCAGCAGCCAAGACCAAACGGGTGGGGGGGTCGAGCAGTACTTC.

The chain recombines TRBV20-1 with TRBJ2-1, with D possibly matching TRBD1 (8 bases). The CDR3 covers 14 residues. Germline V gives CDR1 DFQATT, CDR2 SNEGSKA (reference sequence). V was trimmed by 5 bases and J by 3 bases, leaving 14 bases between them. In DNA, the CDR3 is TGCAGTGCTCTTTACAGGGGGGGCTACAATGAGCAGTTCTTC. Translation gives CSALYRGGYNEQFF.

This chain links TRBV20-1 with TRBJ2-1; 7 bases are shared with TRBD2. Unmatched junction bases numbered 7, after V lost 0 bases and J lost 5 bases. Germline CDR1 is DFQATT and CDR2 is SNEGSKA (reference sequence). This CDR3 contains 15 residues. CDR3: CSARDSTSENNEQFF. DNA of the CDR3: TGCAGTGCTAGAGATTCCACTAGCGAGAACAATGAGCAGTTCTTC.